A single sample gave rise to the 25 T cell receptor beta chains below, sequenced in a study of T cell changes during pregnancy in multiple sclerosis. This table comes from immunoSEQ multiplex PCR, and its TCRdb copy is limited to in-frame clones, with some not included. The sample yields around 80,000 clones, under 95% seen once. Sequencing used peripheral blood, obtained before pregnancy. Receptor source: a female donor with multiple sclerosis, enrolled in a pregnancy study.

The chain employs TRBV5-1 and TRBJ2-7, with TRBD1 identical over 8 bases. The length of the CDR3 is 14 residues. The junction had 7 bases not matched to a gene; V was cut back by 2 bases and J by 6 bases. The germline V gene encodes CDR1 SGHRS and CDR2 YFSETQ. The CDR3 is CASSLQGQDGEQYF. As DNA, the CDR3 is TGCGCCAGCAGCTTACAGGGACAGGACGGCGAGCAGTACTTC.

The chain has TRBV2 and TRBJ2-7, with 9 bases matching TRBD1. Germline V gives CDR1 SNHLY, CDR2 FYNNEI. The CDR3 spans 14 residues. V lost 6 bases to trimming and J lost 3 bases; unmatched junction nucleotides: 6. In DNA form, the CDR3 reads TGTGCCAGCAGCTCCGACAGGGGGGACTACGAGCAGTACTTC. This translates into CASSSDRGDYEQYF.

The V and J genes are TRBV6-5 and TRBJ2-3, with 7 bases that match TRBD2. J lost 2 bases, V lost 0 bases, and 5 bases had no gene match. Germline V gene lookup returns CDR1 MNHEY and CDR2 SVGAGI. This CDR3 has 16 residues. For the CDR3, the DNA is TGTGCCAGCAGTTACTCTTCGGGAGGAACCACAGATACGCAGTATTTT. It encodes CASSYSSGGTTDTQYF.

The chain is built from TRBV7-2 and TRBJ2-7; 7 positions match TRBD2. V trimming: 2 bases; J trimming: 2 bases; junction bases outside the gene matches: 6. Germline V lookup: CDR1 SGHTA, CDR2 FQGNSA. The length of the CDR3 is 15 residues. As DNA, the CDR3 is TGTGCCAGCAGCTTACTCCCTAGCGGAACCTACGAGCAGTACTTC. Residues: CASSLLPSGTYEQYF.

The gene calls are TRBV7-2 and TRBJ2-3, with a possible D match to TRBD1 (6 bases). The CDR3 totals 16 residues. Germline V gene lookup returns CDR1 SGHTA and CDR2 FQGNSA. Trimming cost V 5 bases and J 2 bases, with 17 bases left between them. The CDR3 here is CASSDGTRRSTDTQYF. The CDR3 nucleotides are TGTGCCAGCAGCGACGGGACACGCAGATCCACAGATACGCAGTATTTT.

V and J are TRBV29-1 and TRBJ2-3; no clear D. The CDR3 covers 12 residues. CDR1 is SQVTM and CDR2 is ANQGSEA in the germline V gene. V was pared by 3 bases and J by 3 bases, with 7 bases between. Here the CDR3 DNA reads TGCAGCGTTGATTATCAGACAGATACGCAGTATTTT. Its translation is CSVDYQTDTQYF.

This chain joins TRBV10-3 and TRBJ2-5, with 9 bases aligning to TRBD1. Germline assignment: CDR1 ENHRY and CDR2 SYGVKD. Germline trimming cut 6 bases from V and 5 bases from J; bases unmatched to any gene: 7. The CDR3 is 14 residues long. In DNA, the CDR3 is TGTGCCATCAGCCGGACAGGGGATGGGGAGACCCAGTACTTC. It encodes CAISRTGDGETQYF.

J is TRBJ2-1 and V is TRBV14; D is possibly TRBD1 (6 bases). Germline assignment: CDR1 SGHDN and CDR2 FVKESK. V lost 4 bases to trimming and J lost 4 bases, with 17 bases between them. There are 16 residues in the CDR3. The CDR3 DNA is TGTGCCAGCAGCCCCATTCAATCAGGGGTTTACAATGAGCAGTTCTTC. It encodes CASSPIQSGVYNEQFF.

This chain uses TRBV5-1 with TRBJ1-1; no definite D call. This CDR3 region has 15 residues. V gave up 0 bases and J gave up 0 bases, with 9 bases separating them. CDR1 is SGHRS and CDR2 is YFSETQ in the germline V gene. The DNA of the CDR3 is TGCGCCAGCAGCTTGGGTTCCGGGGTGAACACTGAAGCTTTCTTT. Residues: CASSLGSGVNTEAFF.

The V call is TRBV29-1, the J call TRBJ1-2; perhaps TRBD1 as D (5 bases). With 6 bases removed from V and 2 bases from J, the gap between germline ends came to 16 bases. The CDR3 is 14 residues long. In germline, CDR1 is SQVTM, CDR2 ANQGSEA. The CDR3 DNA sequence: TGCAGCGTGACCCTGGGGCCAGGGAACTATGGCTACACCTTC. Its translation is CSVTLGPGNYGYTF. The full variable domain, its missing parts supplied by reference TRBV29-1 and TRBJ1-2, is SAVISQKPSRDICQRGTSLTIQCQVDSQVTMMFWYRQQPGQSLTLIATANQGSEATYESGFVIDKFPISRPNLTFSTLTVSNMSPEDSSIYLCSVTLGPGNYGYTFGSGTRLTVV.

This chain uses TRBV6-4 with TRBJ2-1; 9 bases map to TRBD1. V shed 0 bases, J shed 6 bases, and the junction held 6 bases outside the gene matches. CDR1 is MRHNA, CDR2 SNTAGT, per germline. There are 16 residues in the CDR3. CDR3 bases: TGTGCCAGCAGTGACTCCCCGGGACAGGGTTCCAATGAGCAGTTCTTC. This sequence encodes CASSDSPGQGSNEQFF.

This chain connects TRBV5-1 to TRBJ1-1; the D gene is possibly TRBD1 (5 bases). Germline-derived CDR1 and CDR2 are SGHRS and YFSETQ. The CDR3 is 13 residues long. Trimming removed 4 bases at V and 2 bases at J, with 9 bases between. The CDR3 reads CASSPDINTEAFF. The CDR3 coding sequence is TGCGCCAGCAGCCCGGACATTAACACTGAAGCTTTCTTT.

This clone was recorded only once. V usage is TRBV6-6 and J usage is TRBJ1-1; D is perhaps TRBD1 (5 bases). Germline assignment: CDR1 MNHNY and CDR2 SVGAGI (reference sequence). The ends were cut back, 5 bases at V and 4 bases at J, with 14 bases in the middle. The CDR3 runs 14 residues. The CDR3 region has the DNA TGTGCCAGCAGTGCGACAGCCTCGGTCACTGAAGCTTTCTTT. It is translated as CASSATASVTEAFF.

CDR3 protein: CASSLGQGRYEQYF. The CDR3 DNA is TGCGCCAGCAGCTTGGGGCAGGGGCGGTACGAGCAGTACTTC. V is TRBV5-1 and J is TRBJ2-7, with a possible D match to TRBD1 (6 bases). The CDR3 is made up of 14 amino acids. Germline loops: CDR1 SGHRS, CDR2 YFSETQ. Trimming shortened V by 0 bases and J by 4 bases, and 11 bases separated the two germline ends.

This rearrangement joins TRBV6-5 to TRBJ2-7; no clear D gene. Germline CDR1 is MNHEY and CDR2 is SVGAGI. Trimming cost V 2 bases and J 6 bases, with 11 bases left between them. CDR3 size: 13 residues. As DNA, the CDR3 is TGTGCCAGCAGTTACGACTCTGTCAGCGAGCAGTACTTC. This encodes CASSYDSVSEQYF.

The CDR3 sequence is CASSEALYFGYTF. Written as DNA, the CDR3 is TGTGCCAGCAGTGAAGCGCTCTACTTCGGCTACACCTTC. The chain has TRBV6-1 and TRBJ1-2; no clear D. The germline gives CDR1 MNHNS, CDR2 SASEGT. Trimming cost V 0 bases and J 8 bases, with 10 bases left between them. The CDR3 runs to 13 residues.

The gene calls are TRBV5-8 and TRBJ1-1, with 8 bases lining up with TRBD1. The CDR3 has 16 residues. Germline V CDR1 and CDR2: SGHTS, YDEGEE. J gave up 4 bases and V 4 bases, and 12 bases lay outside the gene matches. Written as DNA, the CDR3 is TGTGCCAGCAGCACCGGGACAGGACCTCGGGGCACTGAAGCTTTCTTT. Its protein is CASSTGTGPRGTEAFF.

The rearrangement links TRBV18 to TRBJ2-5, with 14 nucleotides matching TRBD2. Trimming took 6 bases from V and 4 from J; bases not matched to a gene: 7. This CDR3 region has 16 residues. Germline CDR1 reads KGHSH; CDR2 reads LQKENI. CDR3 DNA: TGTGCCAGCTCCGGACTAGCGGGAGGAGGGGGAGAGACCCAGTACTTC. This codes for CASSGLAGGGGETQYF.

This chain joins TRBV7-2 and TRBJ1-3; perhaps TRBD1 as D (5 bases). Germline CDR1 and CDR2: SGHTA and FQGNSA. The CDR3 totals 16 residues. V was pared by 6 bases and J by 4 bases, with 19 bases between. The CDR3 bases are TGTGCCAGCAGAACTTGGGGAGGGGCATTGGGAAACACCATATATTTT. It translates to CASRTWGGALGNTIYF.

The V call is TRBV28, the J call TRBJ2-5; D is possibly TRBD1 (5 bases). Trimming took off 6 bases at V and 5 bases at J, with 13 bases between the two ends. Germline loops: CDR1 MDHEN, CDR2 SYDVKM. This CDR3 spans 13 amino acids. CDR3 sequence reads: CASSPGSLETQYF. DNA of the CDR3: TGTGCCAGCAGCCCAGGGTCTCTGGAGACCCAGTACTTC.

This chain links TRBV29-1 with TRBJ1-2; TRBD1 might be the D (6 bases). Germline V gives CDR1 SQVTM, CDR2 ANQGSEA. V dropped 5 bases and J dropped 6 bases, with 16 bases sitting between them. The CDR3 loop spans 13 amino acids. CDR3 nucleotide sequence: TGCAGCGTTCTAGAACCCGGGACAAATGGCTACACCTTC. This encodes CSVLEPGTNGYTF.

The chain couples TRBV6-6 to TRBJ2-5, with TRBD2 identical over 10 bases. There are 14 residues in the CDR3. CDR1 MNHNY and CDR2 SVGAGI come from the germline V gene (reference sequence). Germline trimming cut 2 bases from V and 3 bases from J; bases unmatched to any gene: 0. The CDR3 reads CASSYGTSEETQYF. CDR3 nucleotide sequence: TGTGCCAGCAGTTACGGGACTAGCGAAGAGACCCAGTACTTC.

This clone was observed once. The V call is TRBV5-1, the J call TRBJ2-5; 16 bases align to TRBD2. Germline V CDR1 and CDR2: SGHRS, YFSETQ. The CDR3 runs to 17 residues. Unmatched junction bases numbered 8, after V lost 4 bases and J lost 5 bases. CDR3 nucleotides: TGCGCCAGCAGCCCGGGGACTAGCGGGAGGGCCCAGGAGACCCAGTACTTC. Amino acid sequence: CASSPGTSGRAQETQYF.

V and J are TRBV6-1 and TRBJ2-7; 11 nucleotides align to TRBD1. The CDR3 totals 15 residues. V shed 5 bases and J 6 bases; nucleotides not matched to a gene: 9. Germline loops: CDR1 MNHNS, CDR2 SASEGT. The CDR3 region is CASSRRTGGGSEQYF. The CDR3 DNA sequence: TGTGCCAGCAGTAGAAGGACAGGGGGCGGCTCCGAGCAGTACTTC.

This clone was seen a single time. This sequence joins TRBV18 and TRBJ1-5; the match to TRBD1 covers 9 bases. V lost 6 bases to trimming and J lost 2 bases; unmatched junction nucleotides: 2. This CDR3 has 14 residues. Per the germline V gene, CDR1 is KGHSH and CDR2 is LQKENI. CDR3 nucleotide sequence: TGTGCCAGCTCGGACAGGGGCGGCAATCAGCCCCAGCATTTT. Amino acid sequence: CASSDRGGNQPQHF.